This TCR beta chain is drawn from a study of T cell responses to AZD1222 COVID-19 vaccine. V lost 5 bases to trimming and J lost 4 bases; unmatched junction nucleotides: 2. This CDR3 is 12 amino acids long. Germline CDR1 is SGHAT and CDR2 is FQNNGV. Data came from immunoSEQ multiplex PCR; TCRdb stores just in-frame clones and leaves some out. Of about 190,000 clones listed, 85% to 95% are singletons. The J gene is TRBJ2-7, the V gene TRBV11-2; TRBD1 matches at 7 bases. Sample: peripheral blood, taken on day 0 of AZD1222 vaccination. This receptor was taken from an adult in good health. CDR3 residues: CASSAGGYEQYF. CDR3 in DNA: TGTGCCAGCAGCGCAGGGGGATACGAGCAGTACTTC. Drawing the rest from reference TRBV11-2 and TRBJ2-7, the complete variable domain is EAGVAQSPRYKIIEKRQSVAFWCNPISGHATLYWYQQILGQGPKLLIQFQNNGVVDDSQLPKDRFSAERLKGVDSTLKIQPAKLEDSAVYLCASSAGGYEQYFGPGTRLTVT.